This is a list of T cell receptor beta chains from one sample in a study of blood T cell repertoires in COVID-19. Assay: immunoSEQ multiplex PCR; the TCRdb copy retains only in-frame clones and omits some. The sample consists of roughly 220,000 clones, around 84% of them appearing once. The source material was PBMCs or T cells enriched from blood (not recorded which). These receptor sequences come from a man aged 30 to 45 with acute COVID-19. Each CDR3 is given with its conserved first and last residue. A D gene is named only where the DNA matches it firmly. Expanded clones get a size class; other rows say once, few or many, or leave the size out.

d_call: TRBD2; v_call: TRBV30; clone_size: many; j_call: TRBJ2-3; cdr3_aa: CAWSPGTSKSQYF; cdr3_nt: TGTGCCTGGAGTCCCGGGACTAGTAAATCGCAGTATTTT
d_call: .; v_call: TRBV27; clone_size: .; j_call: TRBJ1-6; cdr3_aa: CASSPVHNSPLHF; cdr3_nt: TGTGCCAGCAGTCCCGTCCATAATTCACCCCTCCACTTT
d_call: TRBD1; v_call: TRBV5-4; clone_size: .; j_call: TRBJ1-6; cdr3_aa: CASSWDRGRSPLHF; cdr3_nt: TGTGCCAGCAGTTGGGACAGGGGAAGATCACCCCTCCACTTT
d_call: TRBD2; v_call: TRBV10-2; clone_size: .; j_call: TRBJ2-2; cdr3_aa: CASSGGTSNTGELFF; cdr3_nt: TGCGCCAGCAGTGGTGGGACTAGCAACACCGGGGAGCTGTTTTTT
d_call: .; v_call: TRBV7-6; clone_size: .; j_call: TRBJ1-5; cdr3_aa: CASSLGGRVGQPQHF; cdr3_nt: TGTGCCAGCAGCTTAGGGGGCAGGGTGGGTCAGCCCCAGCATTTT
d_call: TRBD1; v_call: TRBV3-1/TRBV3-2; clone_size: few; j_call: TRBJ1-2; cdr3_aa: CASSQADRGTNGYTF; cdr3_nt: TGTGCCAGCAGCCAAGCAGACAGGGGTACCAATGGCTACACCTTC
d_call: TRBD2; v_call: TRBV4-2; clone_size: many; j_call: TRBJ2-3; cdr3_aa: CASSVAGASTDTQYF; cdr3_nt: TGTGCCAGCAGCGTAGCGGGGGCCTCCACAGATACGCAGTATTTT
d_call: TRBD2; v_call: TRBV13; clone_size: .; j_call: TRBJ2-1; cdr3_aa: CASSPRGGLFGFNEQFF; cdr3_nt: TGTGCCAGCAGCCCTCGGGGGGGGCTTTTCGGGTTCAATGAGCAGTTCTTC
d_call: .; v_call: TRBV5-4; clone_size: .; j_call: TRBJ1-1; cdr3_aa: CASSLGQPNTEAFF; cdr3_nt: TGTGCCAGCAGCCTCGGACAGCCTAACACTGAAGCTTTCTTT
d_call: .; v_call: TRBV6-4; clone_size: .; j_call: TRBJ1-6; cdr3_aa: CASEGGTELDNSPLHF; cdr3_nt: TGTGCCAGCGAGGGCGGCACTGAACTAGATAATTCACCCCTCCACTTT
d_call: .; v_call: TRBV12-3/TRBV12-4; clone_size: .; j_call: TRBJ1-2; cdr3_aa: CASDLAGMGGYTF; cdr3_nt: TGTGCCAGCGATCTCGCGGGGATGGGTGGCTACACCTTC
d_call: .; v_call: TRBV5-5; clone_size: .; j_call: TRBJ2-5; cdr3_aa: CASSLLVSKETQYF; cdr3_nt: TGTGCCAGCAGCTTACTAGTCTCCAAAGAGACCCAGTACTTC
d_call: .; v_call: TRBV29-1; clone_size: .; j_call: TRBJ2-2; cdr3_aa: CSVVLGGTGELFF; cdr3_nt: TGCAGCGTTGTTTTGGGGGGTACCGGGGAGCTGTTTTTT
d_call: .; v_call: TRBV6-5; clone_size: .; j_call: TRBJ2-3; cdr3_aa: CASELYTQYF; cdr3_nt: TGTGCCAGCGAGTTGTATACGCAGTATTTT
d_call: TRBD1; v_call: TRBV27; clone_size: once; j_call: TRBJ1-2; cdr3_aa: CASSSPTGQGGGYTF; cdr3_nt: TGTGCCAGCAGTTCACCGACGGGACAGGGAGGAGGCTACACCTTC
d_call: TRBD2; v_call: TRBV5-1; clone_size: .; j_call: TRBJ2-3; cdr3_aa: CASSSGGADTDTQYF; cdr3_nt: TGCGCCAGTTCTAGCGGGGGGGCCGACACAGATACGCAGTATTTT
d_call: .; v_call: TRBV10-3; clone_size: .; j_call: TRBJ1-2; cdr3_aa: CAISVAENYGYTF; cdr3_nt: TGTGCCATCAGTGTTGCGGAGAACTATGGCTACACCTTC
d_call: TRBD2; v_call: TRBV2; clone_size: .; j_call: TRBJ2-5; cdr3_aa: CASRRGTSGGAQETQYF; cdr3_nt: TGTGCCAGCAGGAGGGGGACTAGCGGGGGAGCCCAAGAGACCCAGTACTTC
d_call: TRBD1; v_call: TRBV13; clone_size: .; j_call: TRBJ1-3; cdr3_aa: CASSLQGQGQLGNTIYF; cdr3_nt: TGTGCCAGCAGCTTACAGGGACAGGGGCAGCTGGGAAACACCATATATTTT
d_call: TRBD2; v_call: TRBV9; clone_size: few; j_call: TRBJ2-3; cdr3_aa: CASSVTSGGVEISTDTQYF; cdr3_nt: TGTGCCAGCAGCGTAACTAGCGGGGGAGTCGAAATTAGCACAGATACGCAGTATTTT
d_call: .; v_call: TRBV27; clone_size: .; j_call: TRBJ1-2; cdr3_aa: CASSLVGGKSFGYTF; cdr3_nt: TGTGCCAGCAGTTTAGTTGGGGGGAAAAGTTTTGGCTACACCTTC
d_call: .; v_call: TRBV6-5; clone_size: .; j_call: TRBJ1-4; cdr3_aa: CASSLEGGGREKLFF; cdr3_nt: TGTGCCAGCAGCCTCGAAGGGGGGGGACGGGAAAAACTGTTTTTT
d_call: .; v_call: TRBV28; clone_size: .; j_call: TRBJ1-6; cdr3_aa: CASSSPFPLEQNSPLHF; cdr3_nt: TGTGCCAGCAGTTCCCCTTTCCCCCTCGAACAGAATTCACCCCTCCACTTT
d_call: TRBD1; v_call: TRBV30; clone_size: .; j_call: TRBJ2-1; cdr3_aa: CAWSVGTGGLRNEQFF; cdr3_nt: TGTGCCTGGAGTGTAGGGACAGGGGGCCTTCGCAATGAGCAGTTCTTC
d_call: TRBD1; v_call: TRBV4-2; clone_size: .; j_call: TRBJ2-7; cdr3_aa: CASKGTGITHEQYF; cdr3_nt: TGTGCCAGCAAAGGGACAGGGATCACCCACGAGCAGTACTTC
d_call: .; v_call: TRBV27; clone_size: .; j_call: TRBJ1-2; cdr3_aa: CASRARPGTNYGYTF; cdr3_nt: TGTGCCAGCAGGGCTAGACCAGGGACTAACTATGGCTACACCTTC
d_call: .; v_call: TRBV27; clone_size: .; j_call: TRBJ2-5; cdr3_aa: CASSFLSQGETQYF; cdr3_nt: TGTGCCAGCAGTTTCCTCTCCCAGGGGGAGACCCAGTACTTC
d_call: TRBD1; v_call: TRBV6-6; clone_size: .; j_call: TRBJ2-7; cdr3_aa: CASSYGTGAEQYF; cdr3_nt: TGTGCCAGCAGTTACGGGACAGGCGCCGAGCAGTACTTC